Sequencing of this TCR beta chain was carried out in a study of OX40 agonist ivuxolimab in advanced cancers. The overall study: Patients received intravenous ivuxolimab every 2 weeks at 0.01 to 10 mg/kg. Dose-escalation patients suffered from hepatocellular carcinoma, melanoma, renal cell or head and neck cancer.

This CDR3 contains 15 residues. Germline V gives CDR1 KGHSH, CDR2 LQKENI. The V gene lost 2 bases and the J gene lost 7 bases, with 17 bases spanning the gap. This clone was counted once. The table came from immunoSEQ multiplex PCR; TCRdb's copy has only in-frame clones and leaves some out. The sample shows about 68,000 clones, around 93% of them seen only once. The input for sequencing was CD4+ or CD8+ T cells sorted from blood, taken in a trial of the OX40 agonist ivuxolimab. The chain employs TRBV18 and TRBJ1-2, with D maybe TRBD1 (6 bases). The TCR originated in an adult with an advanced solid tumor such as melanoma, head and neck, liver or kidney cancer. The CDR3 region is CASSPVFRGTGGYTF. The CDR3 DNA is TGTGCCAGCTCACCAGTTTTTAGGGGGACTGGTGGCTACACCTTC.